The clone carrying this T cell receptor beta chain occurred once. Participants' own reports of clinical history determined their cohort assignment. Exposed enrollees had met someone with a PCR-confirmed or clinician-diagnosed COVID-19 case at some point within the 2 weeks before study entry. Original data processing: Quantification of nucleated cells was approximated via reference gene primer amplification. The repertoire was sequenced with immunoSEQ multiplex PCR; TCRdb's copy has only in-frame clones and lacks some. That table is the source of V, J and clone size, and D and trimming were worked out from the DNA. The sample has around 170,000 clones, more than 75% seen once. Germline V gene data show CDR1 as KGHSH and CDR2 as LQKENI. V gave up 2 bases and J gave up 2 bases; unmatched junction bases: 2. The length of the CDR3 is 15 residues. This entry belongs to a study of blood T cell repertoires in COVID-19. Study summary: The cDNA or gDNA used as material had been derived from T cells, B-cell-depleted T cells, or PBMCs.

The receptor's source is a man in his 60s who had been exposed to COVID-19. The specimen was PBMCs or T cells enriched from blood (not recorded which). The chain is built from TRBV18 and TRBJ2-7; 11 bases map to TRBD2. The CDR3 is CASSPGTSGTYEQYF. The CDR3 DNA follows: TGTGCCAGCTCACCAGGGACTAGCGGTACCTACGAGCAGTACTTC.